The clone carrying this T cell receptor beta chain occurred a few times. TCRdb fed the 5' RACE reads into MiXCR, producing one record per CDR3 protein. The sample lists some 300,000 distinct CDR3 sequences, 8.7% occurring once. These data come from a study of T cells after yellow fever vaccination. Sample: CD4+ T cells sorted from PBMCs, taken 5 days after the yellow fever booster vaccination. The sequence was obtained from a man between 18 and 29 years old who received the YFV17D yellow fever vaccine.

For the CDR3, the DNA is TGTGCCATCGGACTGGCGGGGAATCAGCCCCAGCATTTT. This gives the protein CAIGLAGNQPQHF. The chain recombines TRBV10-3 with TRBJ1-5; no clear D. The V end was cut by 8 bases, the J end by 4 bases, with 12 bases between. There are 13 residues in the CDR3. In germline, CDR1 is ENHRY, CDR2 SYGVKD.